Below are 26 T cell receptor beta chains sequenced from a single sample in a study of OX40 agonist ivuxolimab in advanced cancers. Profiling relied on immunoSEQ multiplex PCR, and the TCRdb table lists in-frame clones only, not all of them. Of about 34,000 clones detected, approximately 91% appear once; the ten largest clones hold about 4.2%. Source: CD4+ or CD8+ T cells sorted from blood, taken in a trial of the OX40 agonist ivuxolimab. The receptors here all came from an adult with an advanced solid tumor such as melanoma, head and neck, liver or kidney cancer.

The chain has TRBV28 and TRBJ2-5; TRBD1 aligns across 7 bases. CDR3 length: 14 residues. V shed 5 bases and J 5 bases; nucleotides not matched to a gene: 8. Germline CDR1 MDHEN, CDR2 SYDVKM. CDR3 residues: CASSNTGTDETQYF. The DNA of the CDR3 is TGTGCCAGCAGTAACACCGGGACAGACGAGACCCAGTACTTC.

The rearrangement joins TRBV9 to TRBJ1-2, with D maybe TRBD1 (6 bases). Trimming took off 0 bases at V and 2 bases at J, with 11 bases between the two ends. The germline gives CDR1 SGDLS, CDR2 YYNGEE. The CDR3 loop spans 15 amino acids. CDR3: CASSVATGGNYGYTF. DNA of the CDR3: TGTGCCAGCAGCGTAGCTACCGGGGGCAACTATGGCTACACCTTC.

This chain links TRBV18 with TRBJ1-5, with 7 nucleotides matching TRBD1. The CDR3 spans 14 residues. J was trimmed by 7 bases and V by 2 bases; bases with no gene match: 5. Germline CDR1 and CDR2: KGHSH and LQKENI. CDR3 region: CASSPLTGVQPQHF. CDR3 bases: TGTGCCAGCTCACCATTAACAGGGGTCCAGCCCCAGCATTTT.

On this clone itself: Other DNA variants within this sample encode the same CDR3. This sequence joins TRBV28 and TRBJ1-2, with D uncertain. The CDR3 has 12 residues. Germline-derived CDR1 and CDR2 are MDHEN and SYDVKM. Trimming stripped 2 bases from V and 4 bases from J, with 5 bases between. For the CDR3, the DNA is TGTGCCAGCAGTTTAAACAGCTATGGCTACACCTTC. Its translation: CASSLNSYGYTF.

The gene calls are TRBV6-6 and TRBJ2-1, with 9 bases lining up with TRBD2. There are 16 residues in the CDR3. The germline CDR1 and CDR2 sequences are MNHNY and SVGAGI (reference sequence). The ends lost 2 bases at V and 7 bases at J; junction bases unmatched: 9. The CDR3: CASSYAGGQGRNEQFF. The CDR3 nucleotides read TGTGCCAGCAGTTACGCGGGGGGGCAGGGGAGGAATGAGCAGTTCTTC.

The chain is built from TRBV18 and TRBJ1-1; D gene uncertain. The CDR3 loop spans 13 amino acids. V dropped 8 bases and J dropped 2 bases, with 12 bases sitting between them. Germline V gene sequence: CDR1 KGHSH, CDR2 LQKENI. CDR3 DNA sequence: TGTGCCAGCCGAGAAGCAACTAACACTGAAGCTTTCTTT. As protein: CASREATNTEAFF.

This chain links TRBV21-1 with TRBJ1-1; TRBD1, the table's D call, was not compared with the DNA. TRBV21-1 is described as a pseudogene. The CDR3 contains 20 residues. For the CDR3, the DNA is TGTGCCAGCAGCAAAGCCCGACTTGGTCGGGGACAGTCCCTTTTGGGTGAAGCTTTCTTT. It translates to CASSKARLGRGQSLLGEAFF.

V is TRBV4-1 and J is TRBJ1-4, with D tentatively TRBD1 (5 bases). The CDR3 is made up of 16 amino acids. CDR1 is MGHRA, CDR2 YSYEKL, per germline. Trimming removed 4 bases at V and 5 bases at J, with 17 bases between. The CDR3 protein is CASSPLLRQMNEKLFF. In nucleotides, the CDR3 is TGCGCCAGCAGCCCCCTACTTAGACAGATGAATGAAAAACTGTTTTTT.

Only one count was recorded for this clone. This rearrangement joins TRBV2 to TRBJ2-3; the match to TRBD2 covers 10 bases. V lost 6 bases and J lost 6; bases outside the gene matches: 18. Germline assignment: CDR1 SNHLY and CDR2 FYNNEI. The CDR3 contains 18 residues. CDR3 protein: CASRASRLAGVPGDTQYF. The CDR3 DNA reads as TGTGCCAGCAGAGCGAGTAGACTAGCGGGCGTCCCAGGCGATACGCAGTATTTT.

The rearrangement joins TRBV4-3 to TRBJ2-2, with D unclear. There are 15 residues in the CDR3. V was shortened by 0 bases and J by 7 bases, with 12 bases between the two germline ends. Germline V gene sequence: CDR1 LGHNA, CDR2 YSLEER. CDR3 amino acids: CASSQDATFGGELFF. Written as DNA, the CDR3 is TGCGCCAGCAGCCAAGATGCGACGTTCGGCGGGGAGCTGTTTTTT.

CDR3 DNA: TGTGCCTGGAATCTCGGGGGGTCCTCCTACGAGCAGTACTTC. It is translated as CAWNLGGSSYEQYF. The rearrangement links TRBV30 to TRBJ2-7; 7 positions agree with TRBD2. V lost 4 bases to trimming and J lost 0 bases; unmatched junction nucleotides: 6. The V gene's germline CDR1 is GTSNPN and CDR2 SVGIG (reference sequence). The CDR3 spans 14 residues.

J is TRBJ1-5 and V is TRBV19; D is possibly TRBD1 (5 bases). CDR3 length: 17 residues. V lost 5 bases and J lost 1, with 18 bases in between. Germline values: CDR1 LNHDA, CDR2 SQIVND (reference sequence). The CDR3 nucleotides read TGTGCCAGTAGTCACCGAGGGGCAGCCATGAGCAATCAGCCCCAGCATTTT. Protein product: CASSHRGAAMSNQPQHF.

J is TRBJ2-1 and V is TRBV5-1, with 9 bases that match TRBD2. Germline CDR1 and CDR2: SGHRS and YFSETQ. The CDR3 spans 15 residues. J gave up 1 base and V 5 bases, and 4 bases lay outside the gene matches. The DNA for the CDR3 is TGCGCCAGCAGGCCGACTAGCGGATCCTACAATGAGCAGTTCTTC. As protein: CASRPTSGSYNEQFF. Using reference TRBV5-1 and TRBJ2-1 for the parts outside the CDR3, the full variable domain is KAGVTQTPRYLIKTRGQQVTLSCSPISGHRSVSWYQQTPGQGLQFLFEYFSETQRNKGNFPGRFSGRQFSNSRSEMNVSTLELGDSALYLCASRPTSGSYNEQFFGPGTRLTVL.

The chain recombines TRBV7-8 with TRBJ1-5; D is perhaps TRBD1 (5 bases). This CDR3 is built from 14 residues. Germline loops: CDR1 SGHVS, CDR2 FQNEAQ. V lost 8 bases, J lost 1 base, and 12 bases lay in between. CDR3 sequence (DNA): TGTGCCAGCGAGCAGACAGTGAGCAATCAGCCCCAGCATTTT. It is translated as CASEQTVSNQPQHF.

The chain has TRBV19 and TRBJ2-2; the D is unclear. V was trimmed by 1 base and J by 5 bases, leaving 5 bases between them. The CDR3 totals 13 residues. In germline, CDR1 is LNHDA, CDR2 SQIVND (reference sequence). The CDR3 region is CASSIGETGELFF. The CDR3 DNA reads TGTGCCAGTAGTATAGGGGAAACCGGGGAGCTGTTTTTT.

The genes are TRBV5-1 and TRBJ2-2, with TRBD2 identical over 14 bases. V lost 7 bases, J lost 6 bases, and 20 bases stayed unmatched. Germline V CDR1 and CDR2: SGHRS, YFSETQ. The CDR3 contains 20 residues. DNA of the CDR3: TGCGCCAGCGGACCTCCGGGACAGAGAGGGACTAGCGGGAGCTCCGGGGAGCTGTTTTTT. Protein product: CASGPPGQRGTSGSSGELFF.

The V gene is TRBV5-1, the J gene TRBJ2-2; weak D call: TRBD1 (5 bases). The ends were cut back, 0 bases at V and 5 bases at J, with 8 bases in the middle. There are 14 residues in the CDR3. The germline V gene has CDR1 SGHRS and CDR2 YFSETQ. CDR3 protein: CASSLGQWTGELFF. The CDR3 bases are TGCGCCAGCAGCTTGGGACAGTGGACCGGGGAGCTGTTTTTT.

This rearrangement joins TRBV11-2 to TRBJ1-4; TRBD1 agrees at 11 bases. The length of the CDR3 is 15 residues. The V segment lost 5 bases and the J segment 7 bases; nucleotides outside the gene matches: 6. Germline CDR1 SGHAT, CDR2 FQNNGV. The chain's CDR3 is CASSPRTGGREKLFF. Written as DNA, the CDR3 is TGTGCCAGCAGCCCACGGACAGGGGGCCGTGAAAAACTGTTTTTT. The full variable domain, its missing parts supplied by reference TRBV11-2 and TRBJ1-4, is EAGVAQSPRYKIIEKRQSVAFWCNPISGHATLYWYQQILGQGPKLLIQFQNNGVVDDSQLPKDRFSAERLKGVDSTLKIQPAKLEDSAVYLCASSPRTGGREKLFFGSGTQLSVL.

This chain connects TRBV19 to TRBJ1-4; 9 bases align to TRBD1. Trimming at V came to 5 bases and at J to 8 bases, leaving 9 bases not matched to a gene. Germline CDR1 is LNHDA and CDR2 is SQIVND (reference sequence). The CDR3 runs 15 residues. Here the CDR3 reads CASSSIQGAQEKLFF. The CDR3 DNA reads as TGTGCCAGTAGTTCTATACAGGGGGCGCAGGAAAAACTGTTTTTT.

The DNA of the CDR3 is TGTGCCAGCAGCAAGGGACGGGGAAATTCACCCCTCCACTTT. It yields the protein CASSKGRGNSPLHF. The rearrangement links TRBV6-5 to TRBJ1-6; TRBD1 is a possible D gene (5 bases). Germline V gives CDR1 MNHEY, CDR2 SVGAGI. V was clipped by 6 bases and J by 7 bases, with 13 bases between them. CDR3 length: 14 amino acids.

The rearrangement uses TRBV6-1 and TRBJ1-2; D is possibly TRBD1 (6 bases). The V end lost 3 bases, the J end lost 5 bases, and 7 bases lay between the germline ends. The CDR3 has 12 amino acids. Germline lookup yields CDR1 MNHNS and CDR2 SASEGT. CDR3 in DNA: TGTGCCAGCAGTGATCAGGGGTATGGCTACACCTTC. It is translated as CASSDQGYGYTF.

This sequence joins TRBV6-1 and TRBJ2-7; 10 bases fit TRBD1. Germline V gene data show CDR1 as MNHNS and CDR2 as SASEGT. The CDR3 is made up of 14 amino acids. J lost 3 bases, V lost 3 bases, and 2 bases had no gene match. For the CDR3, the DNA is TGTGCCAGCAGTGAGGGACAGGGGATCTACGAGCAGTACTTC. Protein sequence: CASSEGQGIYEQYF.

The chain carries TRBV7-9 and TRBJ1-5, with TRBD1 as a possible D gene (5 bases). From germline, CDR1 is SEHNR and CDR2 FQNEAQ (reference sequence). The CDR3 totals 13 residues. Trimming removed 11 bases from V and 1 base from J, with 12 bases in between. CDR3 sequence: CAVGRDSNQPQHF. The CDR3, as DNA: TGTGCCGTGGGGAGGGACAGCAATCAGCCCCAGCATTTT. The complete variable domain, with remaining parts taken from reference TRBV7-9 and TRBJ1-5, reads DTGVSQNPRHKITKRGQNVTFRCDPISEHNRLYWYRQTLGQGPEFLTYFQNEAQLEKSRLLSDRFSAERPKGSFSTLEIQRTEQGDSAMYLCAVGRDSNQPQHFGDGTRLSIL.

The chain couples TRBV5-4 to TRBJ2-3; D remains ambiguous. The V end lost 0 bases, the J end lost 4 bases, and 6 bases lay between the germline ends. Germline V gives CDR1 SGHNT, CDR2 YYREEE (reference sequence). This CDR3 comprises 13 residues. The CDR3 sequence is CASSLAGSDTQYF. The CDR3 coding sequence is TGTGCCAGCAGCTTGGCCGGGTCAGATACGCAGTATTTT.

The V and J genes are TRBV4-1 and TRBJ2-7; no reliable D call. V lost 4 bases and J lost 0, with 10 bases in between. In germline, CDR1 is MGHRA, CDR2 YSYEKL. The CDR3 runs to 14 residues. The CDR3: CASSPPGSSYEQYF. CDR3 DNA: TGCGCCAGCAGCCCCCCCGGAAGCTCCTACGAGCAGTACTTC.

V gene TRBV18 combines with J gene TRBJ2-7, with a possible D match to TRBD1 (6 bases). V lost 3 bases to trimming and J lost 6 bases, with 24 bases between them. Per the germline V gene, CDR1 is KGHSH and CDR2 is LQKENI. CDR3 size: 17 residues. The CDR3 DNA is TGTGCCAGCTCACCTTTTTTTACCCCCGGACAGCATGGCGAGCAGTACTTC. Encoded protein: CASSPFFTPGQHGEQYF.